A single sample is the source of the 31 T cell receptor beta chains below, sequenced in a study of shared clonotypes between healthy human individuals. Assay used: immunoSEQ multiplex PCR; TCRdb lists only in-frame clones, some missing. The sample includes over a million clones, more than 65% of them seen just once. Sequencing input: memory CD4+ T cells sorted from blood. The subset denotes: CD45RA-negative fraction. These receptors were collected from a man younger than 30 in good health.

This sequence joins TRBV15 and TRBJ1-2; possibly TRBD1 for D (5 bases). Germline V gives CDR1 LNHNV, CDR2 YYDKDF (reference sequence). The CDR3 has 14 amino acids. V dropped 0 bases and J dropped 5 bases, with 10 bases sitting between them. The CDR3: CATSRDPSGYGYTF. As DNA, the CDR3 is TGTGCCACCAGCAGAGATCCCTCAGGGTATGGCTACACCTTC.

This clone was recorded once. J is TRBJ2-5 and V is TRBV2, with 8 nucleotides matching TRBD1. Germline-derived CDR1 and CDR2 are SNHLY and FYNNEI. V lost 5 bases to trimming and J lost 2 bases; unmatched junction nucleotides: 7. The CDR3 is 15 residues long. As DNA, the CDR3 is TGTGCCAGCAGTCAGACTAACAGGGGGCAAGAGACCCAGTACTTC. Translated: CASSQTNRGQETQYF. The entire variable domain, with the rest obtained from reference TRBV2 and TRBJ2-5, is as follows: EPEVTQTPSHQVTQMGQEVILRCVPISNHLYFYWYRQILGQKVEFLVSFYNNEISEKSEIFDDQFSVERPDGSNFTLKIRSTKLEDSAMYFCASSQTNRGQETQYFGPGTRLLVL.

The chain combines TRBV28 with TRBJ1-1; 7 bases fit TRBD1. Per germline, CDR1 MDHEN and CDR2 SYDVKM. After removal of 5 bases from V and 3 bases from J, the junction contained 6 bases not matched to a gene. CDR3 length: 14 amino acids. CDR3 bases: TGTGCCAGCAGTCCCCGGACAGGATACACTGAAGCTTTCTTT. It is translated as CASSPRTGYTEAFF.

V usage is TRBV15 and J usage is TRBJ2-1; no definite D call. Trimming pared 4 bases from V and 0 bases from J, leaving 10 bases between. The germline V gene has CDR1 LNHNV and CDR2 YYDKDF (reference sequence). CDR3 length: 15 amino acids. The DNA for the CDR3 is TGTGCCACCAGCACGGTTCTTAACTCCTACAATGAGCAGTTCTTC. Its translation is CATSTVLNSYNEQFF.

The chain uses TRBV28 and TRBJ1-1; weak D call: TRBD1 (6 bases). This CDR3 has 14 residues. V was shortened by 6 bases and J by 6 bases, with 17 bases between the two germline ends. Looked up from germline, CDR1 is MDHEN and CDR2 is SYDVKM. CDR3: CASRLQGPLAEAFF. Written as DNA, the CDR3 is TGTGCCAGCAGATTACAGGGTCCTCTGGCTGAAGCTTTCTTT.

This clone was counted only a few times. The J gene is TRBJ2-5, the V gene TRBV5-1, with 13 bases identical to TRBD2. The V gene end was trimmed by 3 bases and the J gene end by 9 bases; junction bases not matched to a gene: 8. The CDR3 runs 15 residues. From germline, CDR1 is SGHRS and CDR2 YFSETQ. CDR3 sequence (DNA): TGCGCCAGCAGCTACGGACTAGCGGGAGAGGGGGCCCAGTACTTC. This sequence encodes CASSYGLAGEGAQYF. The whole variable domain, remainder taken from reference TRBV5-1 and TRBJ2-5, is KAGVTQTPRYLIKTRGQQVTLSCSPISGHRSVSWYQQTPGQGLQFLFEYFSETQRNKGNFPGRFSGRQFSNSRSEMNVSTLELGDSALYLCASSYGLAGEGAQYFGPGTRLLVL.

This clone was seen once. V is TRBV28 and J is TRBJ1-2; 10 nucleotides align to TRBD1. The germline V gene encodes CDR1 MDHEN and CDR2 SYDVKM. With V trimmed by 4 bases and J by 0 bases, 2 bases remained unmatched. The CDR3 contains 15 residues. This CDR3 reads CASSSGQGANYGYTF. DNA for the CDR3: TGTGCCAGCAGTTCAGGACAGGGGGCTAACTATGGCTACACCTTC.

The chain joins TRBV30 to TRBJ1-2; D unclear. Germline CDR1 GTSNPN, CDR2 SVGIG (reference sequence). CDR3 size: 13 residues. V was clipped by 5 bases and J by 0 bases, with 10 bases between them. The CDR3 spells CAWSTRANYGYTF. DNA for the CDR3: TGTGCCTGGTCGACACGAGCTAACTATGGCTACACCTTC.

The J gene is TRBJ2-2, the V gene TRBV4-1; D remains unclear. Trimming stripped 5 bases from V and 4 bases from J, with 8 bases between. The V gene's germline CDR1 is MGHRA and CDR2 YSYEKL. The CDR3 is 13 amino acids. The CDR3 nucleotides are TGCGCCAGCAGCTCAGAATTCACCGGGGAGCTGTTTTTT. Its protein is CASSSEFTGELFF.

This chain joins TRBV28 and TRBJ1-5; 7 positions match TRBD1. Germline loops: CDR1 MDHEN, CDR2 SYDVKM. CDR3 size: 13 residues. V dropped 6 bases and J dropped 9; count of bases not matched to a gene: 8. The CDR3: CASRTGAARPQHF. DNA of the CDR3: TGTGCCAGCAGAACAGGGGCCGCGAGGCCCCAGCATTTT.

This clone has more than one count but fewer than ten. This chain connects TRBV2 to TRBJ2-7; 8 bases align to TRBD2. In germline, CDR1 is SNHLY, CDR2 FYNNEI. This CDR3 has 14 residues. Trimming took 4 bases from V and 7 from J; bases not matched to a gene: 9. The CDR3 DNA sequence: TGTGCCAGCAGTGGACTAGCGTCTAGTGGGGAGCAGTACTTC. It yields the protein CASSGLASSGEQYF.

The CDR3: CAWSRGALRELFF. The CDR3, as DNA: TGTGCCTGGAGTAGGGGGGCACTTAGGGAGCTGTTTTTT. The rearrangement uses TRBV30 and TRBJ2-2, with D possibly being TRBD1 or TRBD2 (6 bases each). V lost 2 bases, J lost 9 bases, and 13 bases lay in between. The CDR3 runs 13 residues. Germline V lookup: CDR1 GTSNPN, CDR2 SVGIG (reference sequence).

The rearrangement joins TRBV7-2 to TRBJ1-1; 7 bases fit TRBD1. The ends lost 6 bases at V and 1 base at J; junction bases unmatched: 5. There are 14 residues in the CDR3. Looked up from germline, CDR1 is SGHTA and CDR2 is FQGNSA. The CDR3 coding sequence is TGTGCCAGCAGACTCAGGGGGAAGAACACTGAAGCTTTCTTT. It specifies CASRLRGKNTEAFF.

The chain couples TRBV5-4 to TRBJ2-2; D gene unclear. Germline V gene data show CDR1 as SGHNT and CDR2 as YYREEE (reference sequence). The CDR3 contains 12 residues. V was trimmed by 0 bases and J by 8 bases, leaving 5 bases between them. The CDR3 DNA reads TGTGCCAGCAGCTTGGGCAGGGGGGAGCTGTTTTTT. This encodes CASSLGRGELFF.

This clone has just one count. The chain uses TRBV5-1 and TRBJ1-6; D is uncertain. The V and J ends lost 2 bases and 13 bases respectively, with 25 bases between them. CDR1 and CDR2 (germline): SGHRS, YFSETQ. The CDR3 sequence is 17 residues long. CDR3 protein: CASSFLVGEGSMRPLHF. The CDR3 DNA reads as TGCGCCAGCAGCTTTTTAGTGGGCGAGGGAAGCATGCGGCCCCTCCACTTT.

As regards this clone: The same CDR3 can be traced to other DNA sequences in this sample. The CDR3, as DNA: TGTGCCAGCAGCACCGGGACTTCAGGAAACACCATATATTTT. It translates to CASSTGTSGNTIYF. The J gene is TRBJ1-3, the V gene TRBV7-9; possible D gene TRBD1, 5 bases. This CDR3 is built from 14 residues. V was pared by 5 bases and J by 4 bases, with 12 bases between. CDR1 and CDR2 (germline): SEHNR, FQNEAQ (reference sequence).

On this clone: The conserved phenylalanine or tryptophan is not found at the CDR3 terminus, so this likely reflects a read error. It is unclear where the CDR3 begins or ends on the DNA, so no DNA is shown, and the CDR3 is as TCRdb lists it. The V and J genes are TRBV20-1 and TRBJ1-1; the table's TRBD1 call for D was not verified on the DNA. From its first to its last residue, the CDR3 has 8 amino acids. CDR1 and CDR2 (germline): DFQATT, SNEGSKA (reference sequence). The CDR3 sequence is CSARTRLA.

This clone has at least ten counts. The chain combines TRBV2 with TRBJ2-7; D may be TRBD1 (6 bases). The V gene's germline CDR1 is SNHLY and CDR2 FYNNEI. The CDR3 is 15 amino acids. V was clipped by 4 bases and J by 0 bases, with 13 bases between them. The chain's CDR3 is CASSGARGHSYEQYF. The CDR3 DNA follows: TGTGCCAGCAGTGGCGCCAGGGGCCACTCCTACGAGCAGTACTTC.

This chain links TRBV2 with TRBJ1-1, with 7 nucleotides matching TRBD1. This CDR3 contains 13 residues. Looked up from germline, CDR1 is SNHLY and CDR2 is FYNNEI. The junction had 5 bases not matched to a gene; V was cut back by 8 bases and J by 2 bases. The CDR3 bases are TGTGCCAGCCGTCAGGGGGGTAACACTGAAGCTTTCTTT. Encoded protein: CASRQGGNTEAFF.

The CDR3: CASGVGNSPLHF. As DNA, the CDR3 is TGTGCCAGCGGGGTCGGGAATTCACCCCTCCACTTT. This rearrangement joins TRBV28 to TRBJ1-6; no clear D. CDR1 is MDHEN and CDR2 is SYDVKM in the germline V gene. V was cut by 8 bases and J by 7 bases, with 9 bases left in between. The CDR3 totals 12 residues.

V usage is TRBV7-2 and J usage is TRBJ2-7; D ambiguous. This CDR3 is 13 amino acids long. Germline V gene data show CDR1 as SGHTA and CDR2 as FQGNSA. V lost 3 bases to trimming and J lost 4 bases, with 10 bases between them. The CDR3 is CASSFRRSYEQYF. The CDR3, as DNA: TGTGCCAGCAGCTTCCGCCGGTCGTACGAGCAGTACTTC. Together with reference TRBV7-2 and TRBJ2-7, the CDR3 gives the full variable domain: GAGVSQSPSNKVTEKGKDVELRCDPISGHTALYWYRQSLGQGLEFLIYFQGNSAPDKSGLPSDRFSAERTGGSVSTLTIQRTQQEDSAVYLCASSFRRSYEQYFGPGTRLTVT.

The chain is built from TRBV6-1 and TRBJ2-5, with 12 bases aligning to TRBD2. The CDR3 length is 15 residues. Germline lookup yields CDR1 MNHNS and CDR2 SASEGT. Trimming removed 8 bases from V and 5 bases from J; junction bases left unmatched: 9. The CDR3 coding sequence is TGTGCCAGCGGACCGACTAGCGGGAGATTGGAGACCCAGTACTTC. It is translated as CASGPTSGRLETQYF.

This chain connects TRBV11-3 to TRBJ2-6, with D possibly being TRBD1 (5 bases). CDR1 is SGHNT, CDR2 YENEEA, per germline. Trimming removed 5 bases at V and 9 bases at J, with 17 bases between. The CDR3 covers 15 residues. Here the CDR3 reads CASSLDSSTYNVLTF. The CDR3 region has the DNA TGTGCCAGCAGCCTCGACAGTAGTACTTACAACGTCCTGACTTTC.

A remark on this clone: Other DNA sequences from this sample encode an identical CDR3 as well. J is TRBJ2-7 and V is TRBV2; D may be TRBD1 (6 bases). In germline, CDR1 is SNHLY, CDR2 FYNNEI. Trimming removed 7 bases at V and 4 bases at J, with 11 bases between. The CDR3 sequence is 12 residues long. The DNA for the CDR3 is TGTGCCAGCACTTTGCAGGGGTACGAGCAGTACTTC. This encodes CASTLQGYEQYF.

The CDR3 region is CASSPRLAGETQYF. The CDR3 DNA reads TGTGCCAGCTCACCACGACTAGCTGGAGAGACCCAGTACTTC. The chain links TRBV18 to TRBJ2-5; 7 bases match TRBD2. V dropped 1 base and J dropped 4; count of bases not matched to a gene: 3. CDR3 length equals 14 residues. Germline lookup yields CDR1 KGHSH and CDR2 LQKENI.

This chain uses TRBV21-1 with TRBJ2-7. TRBV21-1 is deemed a pseudogene. This CDR3 contains 15 residues. CDR3 nucleotides: TGTGCCAGCAGCAAATTAGGGCGGAGCTCCTACGAGCAGTACTTC. This translates into CASSKLGRSSYEQYF.

This chain connects TRBV7-9 to TRBJ2-3; D may be TRBD2 (7 bases). V was trimmed by 9 bases and J by 3 bases, leaving 13 bases between them. Germline V gene lookup returns CDR1 SEHNR and CDR2 FQNEAQ (reference sequence). The CDR3 totals 13 residues. The CDR3 bases are TGTGCCAGAGGGGGGGCTGGGACAGATACGCAGTATTTT. Protein: CARGGAGTDTQYF.

The chain recombines TRBV2 with TRBJ1-5, with a possible D match to TRBD1 (5 bases). V was cut by 1 base and J by 7 bases, with 11 bases left in between. The CDR3 has 14 amino acids. Germline-derived CDR1 and CDR2 are SNHLY and FYNNEI. CDR3 in amino acids: CASSEDGGTQPQHF. DNA of the CDR3: TGTGCCAGCAGTGAAGATGGAGGGACCCAGCCCCAGCATTTT.

The V and J genes are TRBV5-6 and TRBJ2-7; D not resolved. The CDR3 spans 11 residues. Trimming took 4 bases from V and 5 from J, leaving 7 bases between them. In germline, CDR1 is SGHDT, CDR2 YYEEEE. The CDR3 bases are TGTGCCAGCAGCGCCATTGACGAGCAGTACTTC. Translated: CASSAIDEQYF.

This clone came up once. V usage is TRBV5-4 and J usage is TRBJ1-2; possibly TRBD1 for D (5 bases). There are 12 residues in the CDR3. Looked up from germline, CDR1 is SGHNT and CDR2 is YYREEE (reference sequence). The V and J ends lost 0 bases and 14 bases respectively, with 14 bases between them. CDR3 loop: CASSLDRWGETF. The CDR3 coding sequence is TGTGCCAGCAGCTTGGACCGGTGGGGGGAGACCTTC.

V and J are TRBV6-1 and TRBJ2-5, with no clear D. The DNA end is more similar to TRBJ2-7, so the J call may be wrong. Germline CDR1 reads MNHNS; CDR2 reads SASEGT. The CDR3 length is 14 residues. The CDR3 here is CASSDGSKGDEQYF. The CDR3, as DNA: TGTGCCAGCAGTGATGGATCAAAGGGCGACGAGCAGTACTTC.